This T cell receptor beta chain emerged from a study of identical twins. CDR1 and CDR2 (germline): LGHNA, YSLEER. The CDR3 covers 13 residues. V was clipped by 4 bases and J by 7 bases; unmatched bases: 4. Using its own MiXCR run on the 5' RACE reads, TCRdb lists one record per CDR3 protein. The sample lists roughly 720,000 distinct CDR3 sequences; 18% were seen once. These data also featured in a second study, about T cells expressing NK-cell markers.

This TCR derives from a woman aged 18-30 years in good health. The sample consisted of PBMCs. The chain recombines TRBV4-3 with TRBJ2-7, with 10 bases fitting TRBD1. CDR3 region: CASSRTGGGEQYF. DNA for the CDR3: TGCGCCAGCAGCCGGACAGGGGGAGGGGAGCAGTACTTC.